This TCR beta chain emerged from a study of T cells in women clearing cervical HPV infection. Background on the study: For cases, blood was sampled a median about 160 days after lesion detection, interquartile range roughly 90 to 230 days.

Study-level findings and limits: Richness plus V gene abundances separated cases from controls with AUC 0.7 to 0.9.

The CDR3 covers 13 residues. V was cut by 1 base and J by 3 bases, with 9 bases left in between. Looked up from germline, CDR1 is DFQATT and CDR2 is SNEGSKA (reference sequence). Note on this clone: The antigen is not known. The CDR3 extends 3 residues past the end of the read, so its final part is completed from the germline J gene.

Here immunoSEQ multiplex PCR was the method, and the copy in TCRdb shows in-frame clones only, minus some. This repertoire comprises roughly 8,300 clones; its ten largest clones make up roughly 8.7%. This sequence joins TRBV20-1 and TRBJ1-1; TRBD1 is a possible D gene (5 bases). This clonotype was sampled from a woman between 18 and 75 years old with a cervical HPV16 infection that either progressed to CIN3+ or cleared (not recorded which). Sequenced material: blood buffy coat. CDR3 protein: CSARAGGYTEAFF. The DNA read from the CDR3 is TGCAGTGCTAGAGCTGGGGGGTACACTGAA.